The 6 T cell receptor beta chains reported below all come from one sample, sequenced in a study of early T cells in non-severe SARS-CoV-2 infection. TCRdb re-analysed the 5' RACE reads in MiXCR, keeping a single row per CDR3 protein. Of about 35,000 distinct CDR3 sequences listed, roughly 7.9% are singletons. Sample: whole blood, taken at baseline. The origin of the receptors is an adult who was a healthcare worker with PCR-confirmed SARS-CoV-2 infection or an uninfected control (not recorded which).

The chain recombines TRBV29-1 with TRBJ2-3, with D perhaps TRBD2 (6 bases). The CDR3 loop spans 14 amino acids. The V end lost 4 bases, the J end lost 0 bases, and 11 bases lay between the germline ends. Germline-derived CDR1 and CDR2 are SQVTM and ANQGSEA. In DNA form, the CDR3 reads TGCAGCGTTGGCGAGCGGGCCAGCACAGATACGCAGTATTTT. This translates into CSVGERASTDTQYF.

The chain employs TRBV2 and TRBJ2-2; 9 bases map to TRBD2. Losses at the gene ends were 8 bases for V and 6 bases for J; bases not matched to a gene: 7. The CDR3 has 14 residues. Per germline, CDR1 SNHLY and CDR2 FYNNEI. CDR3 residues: CASAGTSLPGELFF. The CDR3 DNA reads TGTGCCAGCGCGGGGACTAGCTTGCCCGGGGAGCTGTTTTTT.

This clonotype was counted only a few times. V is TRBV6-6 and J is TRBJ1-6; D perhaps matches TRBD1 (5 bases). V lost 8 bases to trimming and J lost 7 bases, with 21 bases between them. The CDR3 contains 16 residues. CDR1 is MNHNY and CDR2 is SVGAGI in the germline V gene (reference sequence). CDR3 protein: CASGITGGRNNSPLHF. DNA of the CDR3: TGTGCCAGCGGAATAACGGGGGGGAGAAACAATTCACCCCTCCACTTT.

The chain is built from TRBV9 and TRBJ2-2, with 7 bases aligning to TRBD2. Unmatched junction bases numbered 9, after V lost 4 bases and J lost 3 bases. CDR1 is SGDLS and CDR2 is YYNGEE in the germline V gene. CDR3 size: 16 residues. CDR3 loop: CASSTRGDADTGELFF. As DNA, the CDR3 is TGTGCCAGCAGCACCCGGGGGGACGCCGACACCGGGGAGCTGTTTTTT.

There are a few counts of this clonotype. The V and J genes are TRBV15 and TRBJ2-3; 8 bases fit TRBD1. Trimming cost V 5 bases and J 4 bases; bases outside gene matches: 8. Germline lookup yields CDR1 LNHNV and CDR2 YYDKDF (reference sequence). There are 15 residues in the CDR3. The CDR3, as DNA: TGTGCCACCAGCGACGACAGGGGACGGGCAGATACGCAGTATTTT. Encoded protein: CATSDDRGRADTQYF. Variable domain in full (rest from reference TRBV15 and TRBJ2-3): DAMVIQNPRYQVTQFGKPVTLSCSQTLNHNVMYWYQQKSSQAPKLLFHYYDKDFNNEADTPDNFQSRRPNTSFCFLDIRSPGLGDTAMYLCATSDDRGRADTQYFGPGTRLTVL.

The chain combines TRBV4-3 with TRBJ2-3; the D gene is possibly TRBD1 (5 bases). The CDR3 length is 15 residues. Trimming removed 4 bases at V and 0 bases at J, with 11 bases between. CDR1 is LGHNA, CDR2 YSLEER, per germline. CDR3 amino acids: CASSLQGTSTDTQYF. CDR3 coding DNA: TGCGCCAGCAGCCTGCAGGGAACTAGCACAGATACGCAGTATTTT.